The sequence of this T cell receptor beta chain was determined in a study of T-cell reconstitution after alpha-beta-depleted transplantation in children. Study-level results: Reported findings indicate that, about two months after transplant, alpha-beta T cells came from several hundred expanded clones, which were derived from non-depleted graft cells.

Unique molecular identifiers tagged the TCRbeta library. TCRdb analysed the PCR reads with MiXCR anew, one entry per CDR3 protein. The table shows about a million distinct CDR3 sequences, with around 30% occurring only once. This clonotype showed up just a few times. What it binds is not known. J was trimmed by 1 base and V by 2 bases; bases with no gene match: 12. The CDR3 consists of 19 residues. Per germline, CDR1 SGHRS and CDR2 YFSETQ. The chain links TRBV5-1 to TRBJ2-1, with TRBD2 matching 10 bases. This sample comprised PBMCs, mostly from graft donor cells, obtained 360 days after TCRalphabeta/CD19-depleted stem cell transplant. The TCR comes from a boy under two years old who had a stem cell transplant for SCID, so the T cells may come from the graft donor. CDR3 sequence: CASSFIPSGGGYSYNEQFF. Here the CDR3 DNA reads TGCGCCAGCAGCTTTATCCCCAGCGGGGGGGGTTATTCCTACAATGAGCAGTTCTTC.